This TCR beta chain derives from a study of blood T cell repertoires in COVID-19. For the study at large: The study drew acute and convalescent COVID-19 samples from the United States, Italy and Spain.

Per germline, CDR1 SGHDT and CDR2 YYEEEE. This CDR3 comprises 15 residues. Trimming took 4 bases from V and 11 from J; bases not matched to a gene: 10. Seattle's cohort entered during active infection and was followed longitudinally. As handled by the study authors: Amplification with reference gene primers provided the estimates of nucleated cell counts. Clones were read by immunoSEQ multiplex PCR, and TCRdb kept only the in-frame ones, dropping some. That table gives V, J and clone size, and the DNA gave D and trimming. The sample has around 300,000 clones; around nine tenths are singletons. The chain is built from TRBV5-6 and TRBJ1-6; TRBD1 matches 9 bases. The source of this sequence is a woman between 70 and 85 years old with COVID-19, enrolled during active disease. Sequencing was done on a sample of peripheral blood. CDR3 amino acids: CASSPGDREKTPLHF. In DNA, the CDR3 is TGTGCCAGCAGCCCGGGGGACAGGGAGAAAACACCCCTCCACTTT.